This T cell receptor beta chain appears in the sequencing data of a study of cytotoxic CD8 clonotypes in ibrutinib-treated CLL. Across the whole study: Specimens for response were gathered following a median approximately 12 months of therapy, spanning 6 to 36. Mean yields were approximately 250,000 productive templates and 94,082 productive rearrangements per sample. General study findings and limits: Clonality increased at ibrutinib response, then returned toward baseline at progression. Among the clonotypes, public ones were uncommon and contracted or held stable on treatment.

CDR1 is LGHNA, CDR2 YSLEER, per germline. V shed 0 bases and J shed 8 bases, with 6 bases lying between them. The CDR3 sequence is 12 residues long. This clone was picked up a small number of times. What it binds is unknown. TCRdb keeps only in-frame clones here, not all; method: immunoSEQ multiplex PCR. Here the sample spans hundreds of thousands of clones, about 61% being singletons. The J gene is TRBJ2-3, the V gene TRBV4-3, with D maybe TRBD2 (5 bases). The specimen comprised PBMCs, sampled after 36 months of ibrutinib treatment. The sequence derives from a human donor with chronic lymphocytic leukemia. The DNA of the CDR3 is TGCGCCAGCAGCCAAGATCGGGGTACGCAGTATTTT. Translated, it gives CASSQDRGTQYF.